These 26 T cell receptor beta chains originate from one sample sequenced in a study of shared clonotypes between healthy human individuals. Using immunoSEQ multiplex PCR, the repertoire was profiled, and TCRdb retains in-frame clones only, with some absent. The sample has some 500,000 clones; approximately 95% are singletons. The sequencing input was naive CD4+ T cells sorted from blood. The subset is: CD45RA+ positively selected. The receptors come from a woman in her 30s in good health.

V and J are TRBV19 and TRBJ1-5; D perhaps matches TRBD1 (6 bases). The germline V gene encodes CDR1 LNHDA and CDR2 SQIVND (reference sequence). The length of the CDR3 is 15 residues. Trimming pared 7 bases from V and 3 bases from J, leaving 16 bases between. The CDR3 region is CASTLEGGNNQPQHF. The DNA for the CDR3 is TGTGCCAGTACCCTGGAGGGGGGGAACAATCAGCCCCAGCATTTT.

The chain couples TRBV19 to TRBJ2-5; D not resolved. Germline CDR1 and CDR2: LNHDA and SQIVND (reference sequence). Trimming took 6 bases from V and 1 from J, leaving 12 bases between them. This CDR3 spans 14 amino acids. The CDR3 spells CASSLLGFQETQYF. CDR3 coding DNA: TGTGCCAGTAGCTTACTCGGATTCCAAGAGACCCAGTACTTC.

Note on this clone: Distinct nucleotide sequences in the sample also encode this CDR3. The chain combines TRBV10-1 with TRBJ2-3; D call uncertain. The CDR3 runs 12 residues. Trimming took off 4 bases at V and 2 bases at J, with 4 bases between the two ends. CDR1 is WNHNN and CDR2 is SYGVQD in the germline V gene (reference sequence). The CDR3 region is CASSGSTDTQYF. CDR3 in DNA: TGCGCCAGCAGTGGGTCCACAGATACGCAGTATTTT.

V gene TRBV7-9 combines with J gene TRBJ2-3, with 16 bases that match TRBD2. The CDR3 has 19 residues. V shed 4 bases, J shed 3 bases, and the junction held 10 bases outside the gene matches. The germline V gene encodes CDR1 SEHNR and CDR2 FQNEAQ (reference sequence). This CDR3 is CASSSGTSGRADTTDTQYF. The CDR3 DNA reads TGTGCCAGCAGCTCAGGGACTAGCGGGAGGGCCGATACGACAGATACGCAGTATTTT.

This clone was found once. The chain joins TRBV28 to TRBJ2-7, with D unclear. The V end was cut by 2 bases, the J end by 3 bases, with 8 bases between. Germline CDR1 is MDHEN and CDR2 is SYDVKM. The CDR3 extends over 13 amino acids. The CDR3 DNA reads TGTGCCAGCAGTTTAAGCGCCATCTACGAGCAGTACTTC. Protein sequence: CASSLSAIYEQYF.

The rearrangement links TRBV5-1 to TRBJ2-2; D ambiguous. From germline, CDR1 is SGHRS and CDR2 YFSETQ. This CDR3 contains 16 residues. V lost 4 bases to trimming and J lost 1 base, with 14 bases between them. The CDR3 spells CASSAGPLGNTGELFF. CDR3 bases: TGCGCCAGCAGCGCCGGCCCGCTGGGGAACACCGGGGAGCTGTTTTTT.

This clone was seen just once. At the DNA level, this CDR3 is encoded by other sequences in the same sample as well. CDR3: CASSITGSTEAFF. The CDR3 DNA follows: TGTGCCAGTAGTATTACAGGGAGCACTGAAGCTTTCTTT. The chain recombines TRBV19 with TRBJ1-1; D is perhaps TRBD1 (6 bases). Trimming cost V 3 bases and J 4 bases, with 9 bases left between them. This CDR3 spans 13 amino acids. CDR1 and CDR2 (germline): LNHDA, SQIVND (reference sequence). Looking up the rest from reference TRBV19 and TRBJ1-1 gives the full variable domain: DGGITQSPKYLFRKEGQNVTLSCEQNLNHDAMYWYRQDPGQGLRLIYYSQIVNDFQKGDIAEGYSVSREKKESFPLTVTSAQKNPTAFYLCASSITGSTEAFFGQGTRLTVV.

CDR3 in DNA: TGTGCCAGCAGTAGCCTGGGACAGGGCCGAGGCGCGGGCACTGAAGCTTTCTTT. It encodes CASSSLGQGRGAGTEAFF. This chain connects TRBV2 to TRBJ1-1, with 9 bases matching TRBD1. This CDR3 comprises 18 residues. Losses at the gene ends were 5 bases for V and 4 bases for J; bases not matched to a gene: 17. The germline V gene encodes CDR1 SNHLY and CDR2 FYNNEI.

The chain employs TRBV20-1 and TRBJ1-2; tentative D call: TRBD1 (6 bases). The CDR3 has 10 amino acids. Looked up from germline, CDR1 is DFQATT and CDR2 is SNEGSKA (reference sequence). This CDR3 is CRRGGTGYTF. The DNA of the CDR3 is TGCAGGAGGGGGGGGACGGGCTACACCTTC.

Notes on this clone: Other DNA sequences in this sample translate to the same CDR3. The CDR3 sequence: CASSPPGVPYEQYF. DNA of the CDR3: TGTGCCAGCTCACCCCCAGGGGTTCCGTACGAGCAGTACTTC. The chain combines TRBV18 with TRBJ2-7, with D possibly matching TRBD1 (6 bases). From germline, CDR1 is KGHSH and CDR2 LQKENI. V lost 3 bases, J lost 4 bases, and 13 bases lay in between. The length of the CDR3 is 14 residues.

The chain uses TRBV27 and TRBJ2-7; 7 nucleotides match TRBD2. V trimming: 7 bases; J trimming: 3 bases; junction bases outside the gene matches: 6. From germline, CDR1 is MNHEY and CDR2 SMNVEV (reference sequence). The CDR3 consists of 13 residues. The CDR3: CASTSGKGYEQYF. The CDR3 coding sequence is TGTGCCAGCACCAGCGGGAAAGGCTACGAGCAGTACTTC.

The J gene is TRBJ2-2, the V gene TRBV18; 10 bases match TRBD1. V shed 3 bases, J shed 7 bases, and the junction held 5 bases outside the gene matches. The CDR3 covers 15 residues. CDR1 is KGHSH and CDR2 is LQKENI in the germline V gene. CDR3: CASSPSTGGGGELFF. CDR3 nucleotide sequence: TGTGCCAGCTCACCTTCGACAGGGGGCGGCGGGGAGCTGTTTTTT.

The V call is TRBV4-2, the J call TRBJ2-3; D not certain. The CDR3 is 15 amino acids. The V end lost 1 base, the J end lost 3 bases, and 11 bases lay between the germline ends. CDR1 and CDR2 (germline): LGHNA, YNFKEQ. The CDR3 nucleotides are TGTGCCAGCAGCCAAGGGTCTAGTCAAACAGATACGCAGTATTTT. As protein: CASSQGSSQTDTQYF.

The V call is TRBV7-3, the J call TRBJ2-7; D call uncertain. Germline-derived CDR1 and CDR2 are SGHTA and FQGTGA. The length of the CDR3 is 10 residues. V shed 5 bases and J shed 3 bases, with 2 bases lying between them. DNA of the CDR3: TGTGCCAGCAGCAACTACGAGCAGTACTTC. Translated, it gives CASSNYEQYF.

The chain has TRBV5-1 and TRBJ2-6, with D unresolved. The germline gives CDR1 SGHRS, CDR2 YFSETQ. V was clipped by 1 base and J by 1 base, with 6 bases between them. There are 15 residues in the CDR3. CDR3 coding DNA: TGCGCCAGCAGCTTGCTGGAATCTGGGGCCAACGTCCTGACTTTC. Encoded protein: CASSLLESGANVLTF.

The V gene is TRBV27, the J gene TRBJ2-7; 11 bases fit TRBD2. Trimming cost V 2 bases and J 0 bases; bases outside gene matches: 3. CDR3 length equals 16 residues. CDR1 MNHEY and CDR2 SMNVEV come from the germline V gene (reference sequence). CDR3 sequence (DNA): TGTGCCAGCAGTTTACTAGCGGGAGGAAACTCCTACGAGCAGTACTTC. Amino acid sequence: CASSLLAGGNSYEQYF.

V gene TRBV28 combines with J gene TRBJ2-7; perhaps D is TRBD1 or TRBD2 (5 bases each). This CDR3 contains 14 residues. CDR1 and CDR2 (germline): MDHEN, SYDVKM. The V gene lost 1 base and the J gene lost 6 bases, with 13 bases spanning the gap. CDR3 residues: CASSLFVPGREQYF. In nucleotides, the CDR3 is TGTGCCAGCAGTTTATTTGTCCCGGGGCGCGAGCAGTACTTC.

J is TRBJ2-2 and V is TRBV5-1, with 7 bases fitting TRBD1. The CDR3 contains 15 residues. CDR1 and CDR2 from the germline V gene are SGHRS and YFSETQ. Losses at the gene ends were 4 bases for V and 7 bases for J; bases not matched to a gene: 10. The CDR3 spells CASSTKDRLSGELFF. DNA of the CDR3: TGCGCCAGCAGCACGAAGGACAGGTTAAGCGGGGAGCTGTTTTTT.

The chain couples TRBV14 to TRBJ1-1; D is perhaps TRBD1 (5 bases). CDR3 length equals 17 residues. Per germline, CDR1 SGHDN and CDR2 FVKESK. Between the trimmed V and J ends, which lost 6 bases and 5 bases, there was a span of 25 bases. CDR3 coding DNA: TGTGCCAGCAGTCGAGGCGGGGCCGGTTTTGGTGGGACTGAAGCTTTCTTT. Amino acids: CASSRGGAGFGGTEAFF.

The CDR3 DNA sequence: TGTGCCAGCAGTTTCCCCGGACCCACCGGGGAGCTGTTTTTT. Translated, it gives CASSFPGPTGELFF. The chain has TRBV28 and TRBJ2-2; D remains unclear. Per germline, CDR1 MDHEN and CDR2 SYDVKM. The CDR3 covers 14 residues. V was pared by 3 bases and J by 4 bases, with 9 bases between.

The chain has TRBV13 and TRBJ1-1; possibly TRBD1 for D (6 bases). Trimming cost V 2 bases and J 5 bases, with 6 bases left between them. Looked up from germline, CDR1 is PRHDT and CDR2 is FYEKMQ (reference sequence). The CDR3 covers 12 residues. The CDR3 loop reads CASSLQGTEAFF. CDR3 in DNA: TGTGCCAGCAGCTTACAGGGGACTGAAGCTTTCTTT.

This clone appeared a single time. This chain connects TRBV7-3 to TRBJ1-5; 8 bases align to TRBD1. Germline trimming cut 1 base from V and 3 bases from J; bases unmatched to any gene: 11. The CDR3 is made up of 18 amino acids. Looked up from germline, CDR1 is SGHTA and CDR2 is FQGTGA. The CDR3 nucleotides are TGTGCCAGCAGCTTAATTGCCGGGACAGGATTGCCCAATCAGCCCCAGCATTTT. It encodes CASSLIAGTGLPNQPQHF.

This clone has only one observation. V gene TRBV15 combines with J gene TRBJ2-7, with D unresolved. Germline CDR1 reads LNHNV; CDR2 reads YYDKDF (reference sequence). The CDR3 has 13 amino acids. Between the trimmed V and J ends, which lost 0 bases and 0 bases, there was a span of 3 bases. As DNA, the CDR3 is TGTGCCACCAGCAGAGATATCTCCTACGAGCAGTACTTC. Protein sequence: CATSRDISYEQYF.

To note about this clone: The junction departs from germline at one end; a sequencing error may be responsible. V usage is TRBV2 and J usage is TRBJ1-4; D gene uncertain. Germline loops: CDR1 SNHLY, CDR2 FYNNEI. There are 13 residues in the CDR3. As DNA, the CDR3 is TGTGCCAGCAATGAACGGTATGGTGAAAAACTGTTTTTT. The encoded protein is CASNERYGEKLFF.

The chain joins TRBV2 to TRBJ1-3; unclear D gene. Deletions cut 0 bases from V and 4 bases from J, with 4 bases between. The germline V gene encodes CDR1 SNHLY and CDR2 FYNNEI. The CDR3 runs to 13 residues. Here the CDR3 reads CASSEAEGNTIYF. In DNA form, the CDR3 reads TGTGCCAGCAGTGAAGCGGAAGGAAACACCATATATTTT. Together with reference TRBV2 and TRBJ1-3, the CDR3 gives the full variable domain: EPEVTQTPSHQVTQMGQEVILRCVPISNHLYFYWYRQILGQKVEFLVSFYNNEISEKSEIFDDQFSVERPDGSNFTLKIRSTKLEDSAMYFCASSEAEGNTIYFGEGSWLTVV.

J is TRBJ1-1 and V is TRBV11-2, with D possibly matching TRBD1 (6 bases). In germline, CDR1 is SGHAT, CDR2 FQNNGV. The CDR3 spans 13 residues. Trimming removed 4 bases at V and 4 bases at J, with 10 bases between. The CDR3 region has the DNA TGTGCCAGCAGCTCGCACAGGGTCACTGAAGCTTTCTTT. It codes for CASSSHRVTEAFF.